One sample yielded the 25 T cell receptor beta chains listed below, sequenced in a study of glioma-infiltrating T cells after dendritic cell vaccination. Data came from immunoSEQ multiplex PCR; TCRdb stores just in-frame clones and leaves some out. This table has just over 2,500 clones, approximately 85% appearing once. The time point here: after dendritic cell vaccination, including at tumor progression/relapse. Monocyte-derived dendritic cells, cultured about 7 days with IL-4 and GM-CSF, were pulsed with autologous tumor lysate. The sequenced sample was tumor tissue, obtained after dendritic cell vaccination. These receptor sequences come from a human donor with glioblastoma.

The J gene is TRBJ1-6, the V gene TRBV27; D perhaps matches TRBD1 (5 bases). Trimming cost V 0 bases and J 9 bases, with 12 bases left between them. The CDR3 extends over 15 amino acids. The germline CDR1 and CDR2 sequences are MNHEY and SMNVEV (reference sequence). The CDR3 spells CASSLSGTGGSPLHF. CDR3 coding DNA: TGTGCCAGCAGTTTATCGGGAACCGGGGGTTCACCCCTCCACTTT.

The chain employs TRBV9 and TRBJ2-7; 9 bases line up with TRBD2. The CDR3 consists of 15 residues. V dropped 1 base and J dropped 0; count of bases not matched to a gene: 2. CDR1 is SGDLS and CDR2 is YYNGEE in the germline V gene. The CDR3 loop reads CASSVNSGSSYEQYF. DNA for the CDR3: TGTGCCAGCAGCGTAAATAGCGGGAGCTCCTACGAGCAGTACTTC.

J is TRBJ1-1 and V is TRBV29-1; unclear D gene. V lost 6 bases, J lost 5 bases, and 16 bases lay in between. Germline-derived CDR1 and CDR2 are SQVTM and ANQGSEA. The CDR3 totals 13 residues. DNA for the CDR3: TGCAGCGTGGGATTGGGAGTACGGACTGAAGCTTTCTTT. It codes for CSVGLGVRTEAFF. Drawing the rest from reference TRBV29-1 and TRBJ1-1, the complete variable domain is SAVISQKPSRDICQRGTSLTIQCQVDSQVTMMFWYRQQPGQSLTLIATANQGSEATYESGFVIDKFPISRPNLTFSTLTVSNMSPEDSSIYLCSVGLGVRTEAFFGQGTRLTVV.

CDR3 residues: CAISEARTGITDTQYF. The CDR3 region has the DNA TGTGCCATCAGTGAGGCAAGGACAGGGATCACAGATACGCAGTATTTT. V and J are TRBV10-3 and TRBJ2-3; 8 nucleotides line up with TRBD1. Germline V gene sequence: CDR1 ENHRY, CDR2 SYGVKD. The CDR3 covers 16 residues. Losses at the gene ends were 2 bases for V and 2 bases for J; bases not matched to a gene: 6.

The chain couples TRBV5-1 to TRBJ1-1; TRBD1 aligns across 10 bases. The CDR3 runs to 15 residues. Germline V lookup: CDR1 SGHRS, CDR2 YFSETQ. The V gene end was trimmed by 4 bases and the J gene end by 4 bases; junction bases not matched to a gene: 7. The CDR3 here is CASSPLGDRGTEAFF. CDR3 nucleotide sequence: TGCGCCAGCAGCCCATTGGGGGACAGGGGCACTGAAGCTTTCTTT.

Here the CDR3 DNA reads TGTGCCAGCAGCCTATTCTCTGGAAACACCATATATTTT. It is translated as CASSLFSGNTIYF. The rearrangement uses TRBV14 and TRBJ1-3; D unclear. Germline V gene data show CDR1 as SGHDN and CDR2 as FVKESK. There are 13 residues in the CDR3. V shed 4 bases and J shed 0 bases, with 4 bases lying between them.

V gene TRBV30 combines with J gene TRBJ2-5; maybe TRBD2 (6 bases). The CDR3 totals 13 residues. Germline CDR1 reads GTSNPN; CDR2 reads SVGIG (reference sequence). Trimming pared 0 bases from V and 2 bases from J, leaving 7 bases between. CDR3 in amino acids: CAWSVLAQETQYF. In DNA form, the CDR3 reads TGTGCCTGGAGTGTACTAGCACAAGAGACCCAGTACTTC. Supplemented by reference TRBV30 and TRBJ2-5, the full variable domain reads SQTIHQWPATLVQPVGSPLSLECTVEGTSNPNLYWYRQAAGRGLQLLFYSVGIGQISSEVPQNLSASRPQDRQFILSSKKLLLSDSGFYLCAWSVLAQETQYFGPGTRLLVL.

This chain uses TRBV27 with TRBJ1-2; possible D gene TRBD1, 5 bases. CDR1 and CDR2 (germline): MNHEY, SMNVEV (reference sequence). The CDR3 covers 13 residues. Trimming left V 5 bases short and J 6 bases short, with 13 bases between. The CDR3 loop is CASSPSGGDGYTF. In DNA, the CDR3 is TGTGCCAGCAGTCCCTCTGGGGGGGATGGCTACACCTTC.

This chain connects TRBV15 to TRBJ1-2; 9 positions agree with TRBD1. V lost 3 bases, J lost 8 bases, and 7 bases stayed unmatched. This CDR3 region has 14 residues. Germline CDR1 reads LNHNV; CDR2 reads YYDKDF (reference sequence). The CDR3: CATSRGTGKDGYTF. The CDR3, as DNA: TGTGCCACCAGCAGGGGGACAGGGAAAGACGGCTACACCTTC.

This chain joins TRBV7-2 and TRBJ2-2, with 8 bases identical to TRBD1. V was clipped by 5 bases and J by 3 bases; unmatched bases: 5. Germline V gene sequence: CDR1 SGHTA, CDR2 FQGNSA. CDR3 length equals 15 residues. The DNA of the CDR3 is TGTGCCAGCAGCCGGGACAGGACAGACACCGGGGAGCTGTTTTTT. Its translation: CASSRDRTDTGELFF.

The chain uses TRBV2 and TRBJ1-1; D is uncertain. There are 12 residues in the CDR3. CDR1 and CDR2 (germline): SNHLY, FYNNEI. Trimming took 5 bases from V and 1 from J, leaving 5 bases between them. CDR3 in amino acids: CASSRENTEAFF. In DNA form, the CDR3 reads TGTGCCAGCAGTCGGGAGAACACTGAAGCTTTCTTT. Complete variable domain (other parts from reference TRBV2 and TRBJ1-1): EPEVTQTPSHQVTQMGQEVILRCVPISNHLYFYWYRQILGQKVEFLVSFYNNEISEKSEIFDDQFSVERPDGSNFTLKIRSTKLEDSAMYFCASSRENTEAFFGQGTRLTVV.

The V and J genes are TRBV9 and TRBJ2-5, with D possibly matching TRBD1 (5 bases). The length of the CDR3 is 13 residues. The germline V and J ends were trimmed by 3 bases and 7 bases, with 13 bases remaining between them. Per the germline V gene, CDR1 is SGDLS and CDR2 is YYNGEE. The CDR3 region is CASSATDPGTQYF. The CDR3, as DNA: TGTGCCAGCAGCGCGACAGATCCGGGGACCCAGTACTTC.

The rearrangement joins TRBV7-7 to TRBJ1-1; D remains ambiguous. V gave up 0 bases and J gave up 2 bases, with 4 bases separating them. The CDR3 has 13 amino acids. Germline loops: CDR1 SSHAT, CDR2 FNYEAQ (reference sequence). The CDR3 bases are TGTGCCAGCAGCTTAGCCCTAAACACTGAAGCTTTCTTT. Its protein product is CASSLALNTEAFF.

The V and J genes are TRBV11-3 and TRBJ2-5; perhaps TRBD2 as D (6 bases). The ends were cut back, 7 bases at V and 2 bases at J, with 11 bases in the middle. This CDR3 region has 13 residues. CDR1 is SGHNT, CDR2 YENEEA, per germline. Here the CDR3 DNA reads TGTGCCAGCAAACGTCGGGAGCAAGAGACCCAGTACTTC. As protein: CASKRREQETQYF.

V gene TRBV14 combines with J gene TRBJ2-1; a possible D gene is TRBD2 (6 bases). The ends were cut back, 0 bases at V and 15 bases at J, with 15 bases in the middle. The CDR3 contains 13 residues. The germline V gene has CDR1 SGHDN and CDR2 FVKESK. The CDR3 here is CASSQDWTKEPFF. CDR3 DNA: TGTGCCAGCAGCCAAGATTGGACTAAGGAACCGTTCTTC. The full variable domain, rest sourced from reference TRBV14 and TRBJ2-1, is EAGVTQFPSHSVIEKGQTVTLRCDPISGHDNLYWYRRVMGKEIKFLLHFVKESKQDESGMPNNRFLAERTGGTYSTLKVQPAELEDSGVYFCASSQDWTKEPFFGPGTRLTVL.

This clone was counted between two and nine times. V gene TRBV7-8 combines with J gene TRBJ2-7; TRBD2 matches at 7 bases. The CDR3 spans 15 residues. V shed 3 bases and J 0 bases; nucleotides not matched to a gene: 5. Germline V CDR1 and CDR2: SGHVS, FQNEAQ. In nucleotides, the CDR3 is TGTGCCAGCAGCTTGACTAGCCGCTCCTCCTACGAGCAGTACTTC. It encodes CASSLTSRSSYEQYF.

CDR3: CASSFGTELTDTQYF. The CDR3, as DNA: TGTGCCAGTAGTTTCGGGACAGAGCTCACAGATACGCAGTATTTT. This chain connects TRBV19 to TRBJ2-3; 7 bases fit TRBD1. Germline CDR1 is LNHDA and CDR2 is SQIVND (reference sequence). The CDR3 covers 15 residues. Trimming took 5 bases from V and 2 from J; bases not matched to a gene: 7.

This chain joins TRBV7-2 and TRBJ2-1; 13 nucleotides line up with TRBD2. V trimming: 1 base; J trimming: 4 bases; junction bases outside the gene matches: 1. The CDR3 loop spans 16 amino acids. Germline V gene sequence: CDR1 SGHTA, CDR2 FQGNSA. CDR3 sequence: CASSLVLAGGYNEQFF. Here the CDR3 DNA reads TGTGCCAGCAGCTTAGTACTAGCGGGGGGGTACAATGAGCAGTTCTTC.

V usage is TRBV7-2 and J usage is TRBJ2-1, with 11 bases identical to TRBD2. J gave up 11 bases and V 6 bases, and 9 bases lay outside the gene matches. There are 14 residues in the CDR3. The germline CDR1 and CDR2 sequences are SGHTA and FQGNSA. DNA of the CDR3: TGTGCCAGCAGTACAGGACTAGCGGGCGACCAGCAGTTCTTC. Its protein product is CASSTGLAGDQQFF.

This clone came up a few times. The chain carries TRBV19 and TRBJ2-2; 7 nucleotides line up with TRBD2. The junction had 14 bases not matched to a gene; V was cut back by 3 bases and J by 4 bases. CDR3 length equals 18 residues. Germline assignment: CDR1 LNHDA and CDR2 SQIVND (reference sequence). CDR3 in amino acids: CASSIGRFAGASTGELFF. The CDR3 DNA reads as TGTGCCAGTAGTATTGGGCGGTTTGCGGGAGCGAGCACCGGGGAGCTGTTTTTT. The whole variable domain, filled in from reference TRBV19 and TRBJ2-2, reads DGGITQSPKYLFRKEGQNVTLSCEQNLNHDAMYWYRQDPGQGLRLIYYSQIVNDFQKGDIAEGYSVSREKKESFPLTVTSAQKNPTAFYLCASSIGRFAGASTGELFFGEGSRLTVL.

The rearrangement links TRBV11-3 to TRBJ2-1; D may be TRBD2 (5 bases). The V end lost 1 base, the J end lost 0 bases, and 16 bases lay between the germline ends. The CDR3 is 18 amino acids. CDR1 is SGHNT, CDR2 YENEEA, per germline. The chain's CDR3 is CASSLVLSGDSSYNEQFF. The CDR3 bases are TGTGCCAGCAGCTTAGTTTTGTCCGGGGATAGCTCCTACAATGAGCAGTTCTTC.

The J gene is TRBJ2-3, the V gene TRBV4-3; 15 nucleotides agree with TRBD2. The V segment lost 3 bases and the J segment 2 bases; nucleotides outside the gene matches: 9. CDR3 length equals 19 residues. CDR1 and CDR2 (germline): LGHNA, YSLEER. CDR3 nucleotides: TGCGCCAGCAGCCACACAGGACTAGCGGGGGGGCCACTCACAGATACGCAGTATTTT. It specifies CASSHTGLAGGPLTDTQYF.

This clone was counted only a few times. V usage is TRBV6-5 and J usage is TRBJ1-2; tentative D call: TRBD1 (6 bases). Germline V gene lookup returns CDR1 MNHEY and CDR2 SVGAGI. The CDR3 has 12 residues. Trimming left V 6 bases short and J 5 bases short, with 10 bases between. CDR3 nucleotide sequence: TGTGCCAGCAGCCAGGGGAATTATGGCTACACCTTC. Amino acids: CASSQGNYGYTF.

This sequence joins TRBV5-1 and TRBJ2-1; 9 bases match TRBD2. The V gene's germline CDR1 is SGHRS and CDR2 YFSETQ. The CDR3 is made up of 16 amino acids. Trimming removed 0 bases from V and 8 bases from J; junction bases left unmatched: 9. CDR3 protein: CASSLEWRGGTDEQFF. The CDR3 DNA reads as TGCGCCAGCAGCTTGGAATGGCGGGGGGGGACGGATGAGCAGTTCTTC.

This chain connects TRBV7-9 to TRBJ2-7; D remains unclear. The CDR3 runs 13 residues. Germline V CDR1 and CDR2: SEHNR, FQNEAQ (reference sequence). Trimming removed 1 base from V and 5 bases from J, with 9 bases in between. The CDR3, as DNA: TGTGCCAGCAGCTTAGAGGTGGGCCACGAGCAGTACTTC. Translation gives CASSLEVGHEQYF.